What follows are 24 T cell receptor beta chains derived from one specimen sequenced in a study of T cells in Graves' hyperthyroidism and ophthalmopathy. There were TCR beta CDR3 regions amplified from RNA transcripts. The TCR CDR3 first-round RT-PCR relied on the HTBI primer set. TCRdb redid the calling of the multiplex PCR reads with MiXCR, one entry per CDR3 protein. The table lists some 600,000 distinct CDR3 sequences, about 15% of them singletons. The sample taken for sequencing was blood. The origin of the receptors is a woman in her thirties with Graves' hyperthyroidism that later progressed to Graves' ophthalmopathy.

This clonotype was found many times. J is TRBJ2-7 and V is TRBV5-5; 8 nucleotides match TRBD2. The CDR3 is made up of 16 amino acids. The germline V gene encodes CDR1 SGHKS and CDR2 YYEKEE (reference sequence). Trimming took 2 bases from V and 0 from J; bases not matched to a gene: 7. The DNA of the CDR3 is TGTGCCAGCAGCTTCTCCCTAGCGGGCAACTCCTACGAGCAGTACTTC. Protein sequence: CASSFSLAGNSYEQYF.

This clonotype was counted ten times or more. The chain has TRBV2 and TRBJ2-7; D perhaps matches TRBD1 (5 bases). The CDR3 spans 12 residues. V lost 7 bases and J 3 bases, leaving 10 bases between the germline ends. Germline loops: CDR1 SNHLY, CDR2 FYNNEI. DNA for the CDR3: TGTGCCAGCATCGGACAAGTCTACGAGCAGTACTTC. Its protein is CASIGQVYEQYF.

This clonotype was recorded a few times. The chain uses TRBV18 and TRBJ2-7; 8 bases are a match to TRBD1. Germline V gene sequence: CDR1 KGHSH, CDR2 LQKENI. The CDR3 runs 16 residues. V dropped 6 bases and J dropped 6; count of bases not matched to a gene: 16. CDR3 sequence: CASSARTEGRGREQYF. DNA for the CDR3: TGTGCCAGCTCGGCCCGAACCGAAGGCAGGGGGCGCGAGCAGTACTTC.

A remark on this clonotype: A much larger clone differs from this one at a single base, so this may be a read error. CDR3 sequence: CAITLKGAGYTF. In nucleotides, the CDR3 is TGTGCCATCACCCTCAAGGGGGCGGGCTACACCTTC. The J gene is TRBJ1-2, the V gene TRBV28; TRBD1 aligns across 7 bases. The germline gives CDR1 MDHEN, CDR2 SYDVKM. This CDR3 is built from 12 residues. The ends lost 10 bases at V and 8 bases at J; junction bases unmatched: 10.

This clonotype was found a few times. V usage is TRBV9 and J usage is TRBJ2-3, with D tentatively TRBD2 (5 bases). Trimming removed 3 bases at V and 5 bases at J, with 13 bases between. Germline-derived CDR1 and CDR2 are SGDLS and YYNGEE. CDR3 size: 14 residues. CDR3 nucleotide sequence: TGTGCCAGCAGCGCTAGCTCCGCGGGAGATACGCAGTATTTT. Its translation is CASSASSAGDTQYF.

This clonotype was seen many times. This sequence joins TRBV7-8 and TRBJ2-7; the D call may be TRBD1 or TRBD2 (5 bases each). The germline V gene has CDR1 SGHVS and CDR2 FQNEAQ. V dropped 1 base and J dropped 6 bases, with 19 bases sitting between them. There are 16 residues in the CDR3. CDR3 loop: CASSLVIWGPSPEQYF. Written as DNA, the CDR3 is TGTGCCAGCAGCTTAGTGATCTGGGGACCCTCTCCCGAGCAGTACTTC.

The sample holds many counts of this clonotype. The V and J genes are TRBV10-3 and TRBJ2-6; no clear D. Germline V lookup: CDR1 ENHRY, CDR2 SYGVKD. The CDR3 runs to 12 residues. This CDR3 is CASVNGANVLTF. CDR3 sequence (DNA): TGTGCTAGTGTGAATGGGGCCAACGTCCTGACTTTC.

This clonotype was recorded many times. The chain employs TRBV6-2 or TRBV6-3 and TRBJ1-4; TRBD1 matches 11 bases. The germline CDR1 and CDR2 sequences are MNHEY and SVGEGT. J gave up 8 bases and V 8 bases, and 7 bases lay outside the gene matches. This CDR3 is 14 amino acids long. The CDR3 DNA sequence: TGTGCCAGCCGTCGGACAGGGGGCTTCGAAAAACTGTTTTTT. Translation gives CASRRTGGFEKLFF.

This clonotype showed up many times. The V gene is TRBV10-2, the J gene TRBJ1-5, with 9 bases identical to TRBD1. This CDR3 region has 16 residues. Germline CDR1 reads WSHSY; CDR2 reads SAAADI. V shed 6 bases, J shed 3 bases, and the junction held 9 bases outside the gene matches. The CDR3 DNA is TGCGCCAGCAGCGCTGCAGGGACAGGGTCCAATCAGCCCCAGCATTTT. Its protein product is CASSAAGTGSNQPQHF.

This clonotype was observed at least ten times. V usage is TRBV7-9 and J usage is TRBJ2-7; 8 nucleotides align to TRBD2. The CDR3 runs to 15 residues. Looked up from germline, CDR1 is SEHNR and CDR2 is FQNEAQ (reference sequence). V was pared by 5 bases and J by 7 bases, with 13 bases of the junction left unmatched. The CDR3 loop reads CASSPLGLAGREQYF. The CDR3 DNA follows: TGTGCCAGCAGCCCCCTAGGGCTAGCGGGCCGTGAGCAGTACTTC. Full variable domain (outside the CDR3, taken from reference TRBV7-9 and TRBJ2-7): DTGVSQNPRHKITKRGQNVTFRCDPISEHNRLYWYRQTLGQGPEFLTYFQNEAQLEKSRLLSDRFSAERPKGSFSTLEIQRTEQGDSAMYLCASSPLGLAGREQYFGPGTRLTVT.

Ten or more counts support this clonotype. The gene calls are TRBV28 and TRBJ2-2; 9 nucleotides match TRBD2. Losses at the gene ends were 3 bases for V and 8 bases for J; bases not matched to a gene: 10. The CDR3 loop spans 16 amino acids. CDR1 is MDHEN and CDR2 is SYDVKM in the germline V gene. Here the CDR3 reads CASSFRGRAVSGELFF. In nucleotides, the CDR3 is TGTGCCAGCAGTTTCCGCGGGAGGGCTGTTTCGGGGGAGCTGTTTTTT.

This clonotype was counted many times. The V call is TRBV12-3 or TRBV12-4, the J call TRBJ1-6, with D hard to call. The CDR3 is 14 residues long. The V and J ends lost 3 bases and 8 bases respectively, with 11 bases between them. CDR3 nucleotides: TGTGCCAGCAGTTTTACCGCCCGCGATTCACCCCTCCACTTT. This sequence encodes CASSFTARDSPLHF.

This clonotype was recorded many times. The CDR3 bases are TGTGCCAGCAGCTTGGGACTAGCGGGGACGAACACCGGGGAGCTGTTTTTT. It codes for CASSLGLAGTNTGELFF. The chain couples TRBV5-6 to TRBJ2-2; 11 nucleotides match TRBD2. The CDR3 is made up of 17 amino acids. Germline lookup yields CDR1 SGHDT and CDR2 YYEEEE. The J segment lost 0 bases and the V segment lost 0 bases, leaving 1 base of the junction unmatched.

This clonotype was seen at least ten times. The DNA of the CDR3 is TGTGCCTGGACCAGGGGTTACGAGCAGTACTTC. Amino acids: CAWTRGYEQYF. The genes are TRBV30 and TRBJ2-7, with TRBD1 as a possible D gene (6 bases). Between the trimmed V and J ends, which lost 4 bases and 4 bases, there was a span of 8 bases. CDR1 is GTSNPN and CDR2 is SVGIG in the germline V gene (reference sequence). The CDR3 sequence is 11 residues long. The complete variable domain, with remaining parts taken from reference TRBV30 and TRBJ2-7, reads SQTIHQWPATLVQPVGSPLSLECTVEGTSNPNLYWYRQAAGRGLQLLFYSVGIGQISSEVPQNLSASRPQDRQFILSSKKLLLSDSGFYLCAWTRGYEQYFGPGTRLTVT.

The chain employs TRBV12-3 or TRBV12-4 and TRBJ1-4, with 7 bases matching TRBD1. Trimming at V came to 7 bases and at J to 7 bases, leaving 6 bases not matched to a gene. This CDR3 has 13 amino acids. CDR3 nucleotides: TGTGCCAGCACCCGGGACAGATTTGAAAAACTGTTTTTT. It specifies CASTRDRFEKLFF.

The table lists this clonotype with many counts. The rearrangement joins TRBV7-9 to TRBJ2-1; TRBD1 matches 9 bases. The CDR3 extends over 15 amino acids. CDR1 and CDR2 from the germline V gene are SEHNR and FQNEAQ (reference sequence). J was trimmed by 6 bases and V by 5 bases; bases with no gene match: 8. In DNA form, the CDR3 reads TGTGCCAGCAGCGGAGTACAGGGGGCGTCCAATGAGCAGTTCTTC. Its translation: CASSGVQGASNEQFF.

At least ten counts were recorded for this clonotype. The CDR3: CASSLFGTDTQYF. The CDR3 nucleotides are TGTGCCAGCAGTTTGTTTGGAACAGATACGCAGTATTTT. This chain connects TRBV6-2 or TRBV6-3 to TRBJ2-3; D remains unclear. Germline V lookup: CDR1 MNHEY, CDR2 SVGEGT. This CDR3 has 13 amino acids. V lost 4 bases, J lost 3 bases, and 8 bases lay in between.

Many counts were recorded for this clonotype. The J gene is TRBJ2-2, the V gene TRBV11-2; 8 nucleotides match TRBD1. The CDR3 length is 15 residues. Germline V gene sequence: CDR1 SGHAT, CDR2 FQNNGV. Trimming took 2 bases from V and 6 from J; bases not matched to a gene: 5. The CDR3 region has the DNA TGTGCCAGCAGCTTACAGGACAGGGTCTCCGGGGAGCTGTTTTTT. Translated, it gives CASSLQDRVSGELFF.

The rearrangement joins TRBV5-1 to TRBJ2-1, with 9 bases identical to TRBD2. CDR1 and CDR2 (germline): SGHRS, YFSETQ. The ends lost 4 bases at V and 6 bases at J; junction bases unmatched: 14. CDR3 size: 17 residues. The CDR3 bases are TGCGCCAGCAGCCCCTTATCGGCGGCGGGAGGGCCCAATGAGCAGTTCTTC. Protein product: CASSPLSAAGGPNEQFF.

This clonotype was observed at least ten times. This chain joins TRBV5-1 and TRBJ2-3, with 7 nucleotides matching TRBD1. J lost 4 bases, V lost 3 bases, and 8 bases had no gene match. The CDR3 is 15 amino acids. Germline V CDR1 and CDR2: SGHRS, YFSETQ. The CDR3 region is CASSSPDRASDTQYF. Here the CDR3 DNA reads TGCGCCAGCAGCTCGCCCGACAGGGCCTCAGATACGCAGTATTTT.

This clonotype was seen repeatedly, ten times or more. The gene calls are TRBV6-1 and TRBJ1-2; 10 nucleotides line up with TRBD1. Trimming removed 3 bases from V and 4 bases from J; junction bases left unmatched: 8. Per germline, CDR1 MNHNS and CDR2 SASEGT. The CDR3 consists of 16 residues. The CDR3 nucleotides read TGTGCCAGCAGTGATAGGGGACAGGGGAGCCTCTATGGCTACACCTTC. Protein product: CASSDRGQGSLYGYTF.

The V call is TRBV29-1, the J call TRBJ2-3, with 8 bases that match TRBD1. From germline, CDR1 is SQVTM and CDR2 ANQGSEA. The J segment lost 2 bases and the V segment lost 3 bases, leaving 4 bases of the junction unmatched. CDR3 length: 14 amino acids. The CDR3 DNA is TGCAGCGTTGACCAGGGACAGGTCACAGATACGCAGTATTTT. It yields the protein CSVDQGQVTDTQYF.

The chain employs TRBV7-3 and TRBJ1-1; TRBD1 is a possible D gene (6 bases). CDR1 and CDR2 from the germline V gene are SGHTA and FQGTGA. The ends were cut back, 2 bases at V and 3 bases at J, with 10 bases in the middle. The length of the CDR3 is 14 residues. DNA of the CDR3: TGTGCCAGCAGCTTAGGTCAGGGGCACACTGAAGCTTTCTTT. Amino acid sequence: CASSLGQGHTEAFF.

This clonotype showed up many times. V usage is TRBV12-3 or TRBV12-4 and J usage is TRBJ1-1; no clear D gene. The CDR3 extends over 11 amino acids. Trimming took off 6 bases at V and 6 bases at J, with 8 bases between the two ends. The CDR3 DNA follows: TGTGCCAGCAGATGGAGGTCTGAAGCTTTCTTT. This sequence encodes CASRWRSEAFF.